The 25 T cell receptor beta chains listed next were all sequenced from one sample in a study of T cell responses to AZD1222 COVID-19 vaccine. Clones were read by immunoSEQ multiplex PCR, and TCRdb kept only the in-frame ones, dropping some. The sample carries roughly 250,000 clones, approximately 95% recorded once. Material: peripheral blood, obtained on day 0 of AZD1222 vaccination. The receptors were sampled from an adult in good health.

CDR3 in amino acids: CASSPEGLGSTEAFF. The CDR3 region has the DNA TGTGCCAGCAGTCCCGAGGGTCTCGGGAGCACTGAAGCTTTCTTT. The V and J genes are TRBV2 and TRBJ1-1; no definite D call. V shed 5 bases and J shed 4 bases, with 17 bases lying between them. The germline gives CDR1 SNHLY, CDR2 FYNNEI. The CDR3 contains 15 residues.

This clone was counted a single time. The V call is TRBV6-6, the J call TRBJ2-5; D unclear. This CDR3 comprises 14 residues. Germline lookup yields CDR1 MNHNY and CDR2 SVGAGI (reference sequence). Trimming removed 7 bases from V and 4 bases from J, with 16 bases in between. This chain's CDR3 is CASNSEWVGETQYF. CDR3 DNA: TGTGCCAGCAATAGTGAATGGGTCGGAGAGACCCAGTACTTC.

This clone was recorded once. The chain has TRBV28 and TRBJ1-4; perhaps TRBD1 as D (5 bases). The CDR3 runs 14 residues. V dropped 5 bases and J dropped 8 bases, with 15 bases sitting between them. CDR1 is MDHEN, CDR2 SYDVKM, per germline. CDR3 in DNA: TGTGCCAGCAGTCCCGGGGGACCGTGGGAAAAACTGTTTTTT. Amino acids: CASSPGGPWEKLFF.

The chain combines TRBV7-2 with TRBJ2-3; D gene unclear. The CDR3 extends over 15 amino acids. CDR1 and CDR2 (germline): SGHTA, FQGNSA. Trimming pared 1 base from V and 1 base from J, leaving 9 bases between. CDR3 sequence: CASSLVSVGTDTQYF. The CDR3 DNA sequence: TGTGCCAGCAGCTTAGTTTCGGTGGGCACAGATACGCAGTATTTT. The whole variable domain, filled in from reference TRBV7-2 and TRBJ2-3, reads GAGVSQSPSNKVTEKGKDVELRCDPISGHTALYWYRQSLGQGLEFLIYFQGNSAPDKSGLPSDRFSAERTGGSVSTLTIQRTQQEDSAVYLCASSLVSVGTDTQYFGPGTRLTVL.

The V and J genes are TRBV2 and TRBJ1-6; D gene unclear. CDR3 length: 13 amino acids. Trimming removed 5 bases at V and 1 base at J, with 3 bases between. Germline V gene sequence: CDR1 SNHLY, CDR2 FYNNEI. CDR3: CASSQSYNSPLHF. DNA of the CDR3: TGTGCCAGCAGTCAATCCTATAATTCACCCCTCCACTTT. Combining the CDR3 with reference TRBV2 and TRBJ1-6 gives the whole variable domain EPEVTQTPSHQVTQMGQEVILRCVPISNHLYFYWYRQILGQKVEFLVSFYNNEISEKSEIFDDQFSVERPDGSNFTLKIRSTKLEDSAMYFCASSQSYNSPLHFGNGTRLTVT.

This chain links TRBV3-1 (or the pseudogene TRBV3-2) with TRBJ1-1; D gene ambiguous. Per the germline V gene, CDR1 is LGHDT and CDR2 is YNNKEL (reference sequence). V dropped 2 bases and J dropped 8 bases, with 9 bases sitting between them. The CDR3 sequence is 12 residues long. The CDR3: CASSQSSFEAFF. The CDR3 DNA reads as TGTGCCAGCAGCCAATCCAGCTTCGAAGCTTTCTTT.

CDR3 DNA sequence: TGTGCCAGCTCAGGTACAGGGGGCGGCACTGAAGCTTTCTTT. Encoded protein: CASSGTGGGTEAFF. The chain recombines TRBV18 with TRBJ1-1, with 9 bases that match TRBD1. The ends lost 5 bases at V and 4 bases at J; junction bases unmatched: 5. This CDR3 region has 14 residues. The germline V gene has CDR1 KGHSH and CDR2 LQKENI.

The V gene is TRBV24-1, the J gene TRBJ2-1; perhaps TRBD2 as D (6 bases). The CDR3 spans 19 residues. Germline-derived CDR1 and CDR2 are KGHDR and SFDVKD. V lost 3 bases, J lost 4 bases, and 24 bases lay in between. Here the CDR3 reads CATSDPGRRVHSTYNEQFF. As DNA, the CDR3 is TGTGCCACCAGTGATCCGGGACGGAGGGTACACTCTACGTACAATGAGCAGTTCTTC.

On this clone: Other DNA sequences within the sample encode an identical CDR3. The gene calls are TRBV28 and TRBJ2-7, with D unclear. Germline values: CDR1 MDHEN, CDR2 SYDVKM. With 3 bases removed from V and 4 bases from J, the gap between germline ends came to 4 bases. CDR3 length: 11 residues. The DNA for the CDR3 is TGTGCCAGCAGTTTGACGTACGAGCAGTACTTC. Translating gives CASSLTYEQYF.

For the CDR3, the DNA is TGTGCCAGTAGCCCCCGGATGGACACTGAAGCTTTCTTT. Translation: CASSPRMDTEAFF. The V and J genes are TRBV19 and TRBJ1-1; the D is unclear. Trimming took off 6 bases at V and 3 bases at J, with 11 bases between the two ends. The CDR3 totals 13 residues. Germline CDR1 and CDR2: LNHDA and SQIVND (reference sequence).

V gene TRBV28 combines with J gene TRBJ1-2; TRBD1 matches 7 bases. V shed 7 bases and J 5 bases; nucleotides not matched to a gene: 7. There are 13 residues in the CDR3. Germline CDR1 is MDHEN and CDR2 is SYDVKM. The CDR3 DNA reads TGTGCCAGCAATGTAGGGGGCGCGTATGGCTACACCTTC. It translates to CASNVGGAYGYTF.

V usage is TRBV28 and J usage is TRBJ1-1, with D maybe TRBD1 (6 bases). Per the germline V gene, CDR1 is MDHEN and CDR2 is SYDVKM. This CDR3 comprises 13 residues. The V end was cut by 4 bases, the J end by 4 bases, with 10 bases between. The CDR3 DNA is TGTGCCAGCAGTTACCCGGGGGCCACTGAAGCTTTCTTT. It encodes CASSYPGATEAFF.

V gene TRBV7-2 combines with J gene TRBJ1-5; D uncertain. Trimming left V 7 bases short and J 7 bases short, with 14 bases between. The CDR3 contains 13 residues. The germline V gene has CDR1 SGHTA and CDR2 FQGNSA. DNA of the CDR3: TGTGCCAGCACCTCCAATGCGGGGCAGCCCCAGCATTTT. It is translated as CASTSNAGQPQHF.

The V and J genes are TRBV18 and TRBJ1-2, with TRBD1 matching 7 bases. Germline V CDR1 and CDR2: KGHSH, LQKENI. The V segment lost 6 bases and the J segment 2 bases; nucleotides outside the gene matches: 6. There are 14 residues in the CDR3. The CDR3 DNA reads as TGTGCCAGCTCGACCGGGACAGTCAACTATGGCTACACCTTC. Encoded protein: CASSTGTVNYGYTF.

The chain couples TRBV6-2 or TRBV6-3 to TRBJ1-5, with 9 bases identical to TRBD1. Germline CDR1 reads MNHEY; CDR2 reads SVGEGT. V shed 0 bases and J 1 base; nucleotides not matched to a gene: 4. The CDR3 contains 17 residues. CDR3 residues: CASSYSLQGASNQPQHF. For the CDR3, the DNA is TGTGCCAGCAGTTACTCGCTACAGGGGGCGAGCAATCAGCCCCAGCATTTT.

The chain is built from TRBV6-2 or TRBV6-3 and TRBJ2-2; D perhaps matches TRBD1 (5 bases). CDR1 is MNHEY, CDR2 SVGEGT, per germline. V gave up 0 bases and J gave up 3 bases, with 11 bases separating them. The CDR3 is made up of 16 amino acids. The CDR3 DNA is TGTGCCAGCAGTTACTCGAACGCAGGGTACACCGGGGAGCTGTTTTTT. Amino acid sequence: CASSYSNAGYTGELFF.

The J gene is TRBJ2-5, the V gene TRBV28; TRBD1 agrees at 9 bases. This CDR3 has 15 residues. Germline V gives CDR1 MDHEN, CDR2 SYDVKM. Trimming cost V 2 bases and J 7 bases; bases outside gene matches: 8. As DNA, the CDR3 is TGTGCCAGCAGTTTAGGGTACAGGGGGCGCGGGACCCAGTACTTC. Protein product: CASSLGYRGRGTQYF.

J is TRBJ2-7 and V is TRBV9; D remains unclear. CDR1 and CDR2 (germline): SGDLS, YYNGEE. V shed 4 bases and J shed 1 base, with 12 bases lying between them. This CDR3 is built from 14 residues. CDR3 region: CASSSPLSSYEQYF. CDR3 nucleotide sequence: TGTGCCAGCAGCTCCCCCCTGTCGTCCTACGAGCAGTACTTC. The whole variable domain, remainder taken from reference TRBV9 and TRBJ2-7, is DSGVTQTPKHLITATGQRVTLRCSPRSGDLSVYWYQQSLDQGLQFLIQYYNGEERAKGNILERFSAQQFPDLHSELNLSSLELGDSALYFCASSSPLSSYEQYFGPGTRLTVT.

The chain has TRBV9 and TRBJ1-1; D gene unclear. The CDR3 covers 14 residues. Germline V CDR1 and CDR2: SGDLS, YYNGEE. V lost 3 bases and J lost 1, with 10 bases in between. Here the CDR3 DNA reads TGTGCCAGCAGCGGAGCCCCGAAGAACACTGAAGCTTTCTTT. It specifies CASSGAPKNTEAFF.

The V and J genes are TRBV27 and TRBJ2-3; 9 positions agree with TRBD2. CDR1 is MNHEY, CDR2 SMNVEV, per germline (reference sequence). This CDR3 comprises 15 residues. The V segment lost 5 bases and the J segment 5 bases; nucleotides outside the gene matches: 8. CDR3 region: CASSISGGALDTQYF. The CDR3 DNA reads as TGTGCCAGCAGTATTAGCGGGGGAGCCTTAGATACGCAGTATTTT.

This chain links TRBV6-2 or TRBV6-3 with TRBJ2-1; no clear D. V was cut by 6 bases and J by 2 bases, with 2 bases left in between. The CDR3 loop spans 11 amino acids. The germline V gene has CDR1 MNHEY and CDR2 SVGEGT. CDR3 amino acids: CASSAYNEQFF. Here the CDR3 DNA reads TGTGCCAGCAGCGCCTACAATGAGCAGTTCTTC.

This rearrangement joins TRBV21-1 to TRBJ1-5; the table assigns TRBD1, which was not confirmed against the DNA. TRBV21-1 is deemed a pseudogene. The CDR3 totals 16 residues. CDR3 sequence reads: CASSPRSQGTNQPQHF. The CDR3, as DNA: TGTGCCAGCAGCCCTAGGTCCCAGGGTACCAATCAGCCCCAGCATTTT.

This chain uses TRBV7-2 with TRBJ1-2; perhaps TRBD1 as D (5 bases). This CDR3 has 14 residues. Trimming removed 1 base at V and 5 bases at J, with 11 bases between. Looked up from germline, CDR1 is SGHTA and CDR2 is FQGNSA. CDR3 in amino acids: CASSLDWGSYGYTF. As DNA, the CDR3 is TGTGCCAGCAGCTTAGATTGGGGGAGTTATGGCTACACCTTC.

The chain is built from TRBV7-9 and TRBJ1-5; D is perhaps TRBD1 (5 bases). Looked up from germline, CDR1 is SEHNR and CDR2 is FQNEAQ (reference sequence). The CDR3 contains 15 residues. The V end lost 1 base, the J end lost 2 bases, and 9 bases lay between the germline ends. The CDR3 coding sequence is TGTGCCAGCAGCTTAGAAGGGGAGGGCAATCAGCCCCAGCATTTT. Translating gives CASSLEGEGNQPQHF. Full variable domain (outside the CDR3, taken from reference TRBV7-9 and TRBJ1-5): DTGVSQNPRHKITKRGQNVTFRCDPISEHNRLYWYRQTLGQGPEFLTYFQNEAQLEKSRLLSDRFSAERPKGSFSTLEIQRTEQGDSAMYLCASSLEGEGNQPQHFGDGTRLSIL.

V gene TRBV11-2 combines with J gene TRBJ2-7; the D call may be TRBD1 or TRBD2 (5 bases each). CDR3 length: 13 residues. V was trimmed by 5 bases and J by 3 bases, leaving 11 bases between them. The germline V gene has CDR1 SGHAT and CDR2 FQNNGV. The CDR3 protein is CASSVGTFYEQYF. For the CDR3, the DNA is TGTGCCAGCAGCGTGGGGACCTTCTACGAGCAGTACTTC.